The rows below give T cell receptor beta chains drawn from one sample of a study of cytomegalovirus exposure and HLA in healthy donors. The assay was immunoSEQ multiplex PCR, and TCRdb's table has in-frame clones only and misses some. The repertoire includes 100,000 to 150,000 clones, roughly 80% of them detected once, and roughly 1.2% sits in the top ten. The sample comprised PBMCs. The receptors here all came from a boy aged 10-17 years in good health and CMV-seronegative. CDR3s include the opening cysteine and the closing phenylalanine or tryptophan. A D gene is named only where the DNA matches it firmly. The listing skips clone size in some rows; elsewhere it reads once, few, many or a size class.

cdr3_nt: TGCGCCAGCAGCCCGGCCTACGAGCAGTACTTC
cdr3_aa: CASSPAYEQYF
clone_size: .
v_call: TRBV5-1
d_call: .
j_call: TRBJ2-7
cdr3_length: 11

cdr3_nt: TGTGCCAGCAACTTCGGGACTAGCGGGGCGAACACCGGGGAGCTGTTTTTT
cdr3_aa: CASNFGTSGANTGELFF
clone_size: .
v_call: TRBV5-4
d_call: TRBD2
j_call: TRBJ2-2
cdr3_length: 17

cdr3_nt: TGCGCCAGCAGCCAAGATCTGGCGAGGGCCCCGAACACTGAAGCTTTCTTT
cdr3_aa: CASSQDLARAPNTEAFF
clone_size: .
v_call: TRBV4-1
d_call: .
j_call: TRBJ1-1
cdr3_length: 17

cdr3_nt: TGCGCCAGCAGCCCCGGCGGGAACGCCTACGAGCAGTACTTC
cdr3_aa: CASSPGGNAYEQYF
clone_size: .
v_call: TRBV4-1
d_call: .
j_call: TRBJ2-7
cdr3_length: 14

cdr3_nt: TGCAGCGCTCGGACAGGGACCTACGAGCAGTACTTC
cdr3_aa: CSARTGTYEQYF
clone_size: .
v_call: TRBV29-1
d_call: TRBD1
j_call: TRBJ2-7
cdr3_length: 12

cdr3_nt: TGTGCCAGCAGCTTAGCGGGAGAGGGCTCCTACAATGAGCAGTTCTTC
cdr3_aa: CASSLAGEGSYNEQFF
clone_size: .
v_call: TRBV7-9
d_call: .
j_call: TRBJ2-1
cdr3_length: 16

cdr3_nt: TGTGCCAGTAGTACCCCGGAGGGTAGCTCCTACGAGCAGTACTTC
cdr3_aa: CASSTPEGSSYEQYF
clone_size: .
v_call: TRBV19
d_call: .
j_call: TRBJ2-7
cdr3_length: 15

cdr3_nt: TGTGCCAGCAAAGGTGGAGCGGGAGGGCCGACCGATACGCAGTATTTT
cdr3_aa: CASKGGAGGPTDTQYF
clone_size: .
v_call: TRBV7-2
d_call: TRBD2
j_call: TRBJ2-3
cdr3_length: 16

cdr3_nt: TGTGCCAGCAGCTTGGAAGGGGCTTACGAGCAGTACTTC
cdr3_aa: CASSLEGAYEQYF
clone_size: .
v_call: TRBV5-6
d_call: .
j_call: TRBJ2-7
cdr3_length: 13

cdr3_nt: TGTGCCAGCAGCTTAGCAGGAGGGATGAACACTGAAGCTTTCTTT
cdr3_aa: CASSLAGGMNTEAFF
clone_size: few
v_call: TRBV7-2
d_call: .
j_call: TRBJ1-1
cdr3_length: 15

cdr3_nt: TGCGCCAGCAGCCAAGTTCATGGGACAGGGTGGGTCCACGAGCAGTACTTC
cdr3_aa: CASSQVHGTGWVHEQYF
clone_size: .
v_call: TRBV4-1
d_call: TRBD1
j_call: TRBJ2-7
cdr3_length: 17

cdr3_nt: TGTGCCAGCAGCAGGGACAGGGTCGGTCAGCCCCAGCATTTT
cdr3_aa: CASSRDRVGQPQHF
clone_size: .
v_call: TRBV6-5
d_call: TRBD1
j_call: TRBJ1-5
cdr3_length: 14

cdr3_nt: TGCGCCAGCAGCGACCCTAGGGTGCGGGAGTCAGATACGCAGTATTTT
cdr3_aa: CASSDPRVRESDTQYF
clone_size: .
v_call: TRBV5-1
d_call: TRBD2
j_call: TRBJ2-3
cdr3_length: 16

cdr3_nt: TGTGCCAGCAGCTTAGTCGGGACAGGTGGAGGCTACACCTTC
cdr3_aa: CASSLVGTGGGYTF
clone_size: .
v_call: TRBV7-2
d_call: TRBD1
j_call: TRBJ1-2
cdr3_length: 14

cdr3_nt: TGCGCCAGCAGCATAGCGGGAACCCACGTGGAGCAGTACTTC
cdr3_aa: CASSIAGTHVEQYF
clone_size: once
v_call: TRBV5-1
d_call: TRBD2
j_call: TRBJ2-7
cdr3_length: 14

cdr3_nt: TGCAGCGTTGAAGATGGGGCCCGACTAGCGGGAGGGCAAGAGACCCAGTACTTC
cdr3_aa: CSVEDGARLAGGQETQYF
clone_size: .
v_call: TRBV29-1
d_call: TRBD2
j_call: TRBJ2-5
cdr3_length: 18

cdr3_nt: TGTGCCTGGAGTGAAGGGACAGGGAACACTGAAGCTTTCTTT
cdr3_aa: CAWSEGTGNTEAFF
clone_size: .
v_call: TRBV30
d_call: TRBD1
j_call: TRBJ1-1
cdr3_length: 14

cdr3_nt: TGTGCCAGCAGCAAACAGGGAGCTAGCACAGATACGCAGTATTTT
cdr3_aa: CASSKQGASTDTQYF
clone_size: once
v_call: TRBV6-5
d_call: .
j_call: TRBJ2-3
cdr3_length: 15

cdr3_nt: TGTGCCAGCAGCCAAGAACGCGACGAGGGCTATGGCTACACCTTC
cdr3_aa: CASSQERDEGYGYTF
clone_size: once
v_call: TRBV4-2
d_call: .
j_call: TRBJ1-2
cdr3_length: 15

cdr3_nt: TGCAGTGCGACGCGCGGCGCTGAGCAGTTCTTC
cdr3_aa: CSATRGAEQFF
clone_size: .
v_call: TRBV20-1
d_call: .
j_call: TRBJ2-1
cdr3_length: 11

cdr3_nt: TGTGCCAGTAGTATCGGGACACTTATAAGTGGCGCAGATACGCAGTATTTT
cdr3_aa: CASSIGTLISGADTQYF
clone_size: once
v_call: TRBV19
d_call: .
j_call: TRBJ2-3
cdr3_length: 17

cdr3_nt: TGTGCCAGCAGTGATACGAAGCGTTGGACAGGGGGCTCCTACGAGCAGTACTTC
cdr3_aa: CASSDTKRWTGGSYEQYF
clone_size: .
v_call: TRBV6-1
d_call: TRBD1
j_call: TRBJ2-7
cdr3_length: 18

cdr3_nt: TGTGCCAGCAGGGGCAGGGGTTTCCAGGACTTC
cdr3_aa: CASRGRGFQDF
clone_size: .
v_call: TRBV2
d_call: .
j_call: TRBJ2-7
cdr3_length: 11

cdr3_nt: TGTGCCAGCAGAGACAGGTTGAACACTGAAGCTTTCTTT
cdr3_aa: CASRDRLNTEAFF
clone_size: .
v_call: TRBV2
d_call: .
j_call: TRBJ1-1
cdr3_length: 13

cdr3_nt: TGTGCCAGCAGTTACGCCGCTAGCCTGAACACCGGGGAGCTGTTTTTT
cdr3_aa: CASSYAASLNTGELFF
clone_size: .
v_call: TRBV6-5
d_call: .
j_call: TRBJ2-2
cdr3_length: 16

cdr3_nt: TGTGCCGTATCTGGGCTAGCGGGAGATACGCAGTATTTT
cdr3_aa: CAVSGLAGDTQYF
clone_size: .
v_call: TRBV5-4
d_call: TRBD2
j_call: TRBJ2-3
cdr3_length: 13

cdr3_nt: TGTGCCAGCAGTACCGGACAGGGGGCGCGGGGGAGGGAGACCCAGTACTTC
cdr3_aa: CASSTGQGARGRETQYF
clone_size: few
v_call: TRBV27
d_call: TRBD1
j_call: TRBJ2-5
cdr3_length: 17

cdr3_nt: TGTGCCAGCAGCAACAGGGGTTGGTATACAGATACGCAGTATTTT
cdr3_aa: CASSNRGWYTDTQYF
clone_size: .
v_call: TRBV6-5
d_call: TRBD1
j_call: TRBJ2-3
cdr3_length: 15

cdr3_nt: TGCAGTGCTAAGGGAGCCTATGGCTACACCTTC
cdr3_aa: CSAKGAYGYTF
clone_size: .
v_call: TRBV20-1
d_call: .
j_call: TRBJ1-2
cdr3_length: 11

cdr3_nt: TGTGCCTGGAGTCAGGGGTCAGAAGGCTACACCTTC
cdr3_aa: CAWSQGSEGYTF
clone_size: .
v_call: TRBV30
d_call: .
j_call: TRBJ1-2
cdr3_length: 12

cdr3_nt: TGTGCCAGCAGTGAAGCGAGGGCGGGAGTCGATGAGCAGTTCTTC
cdr3_aa: CASSEARAGVDEQFF
clone_size: few
v_call: TRBV6-1
d_call: TRBD2
j_call: TRBJ2-1
cdr3_length: 15

cdr3_nt: TGTGCCCTCACCGTCGGTTATGGCTACACCTTC
cdr3_aa: CALTVGYGYTF
clone_size: .
v_call: TRBV30
d_call: .
j_call: TRBJ1-2
cdr3_length: 11

cdr3_nt: TGTGCCAGCAGCTTCGGACAGGGGGAAGAAAAACTGTTTTTT
cdr3_aa: CASSFGQGEEKLFF
clone_size: .
v_call: TRBV7-9
d_call: TRBD1
j_call: TRBJ1-4
cdr3_length: 14

cdr3_nt: TGTGCCTGGACTGAGGGCTATGAGCAGTTCTTC
cdr3_aa: CAWTEGYEQFF
clone_size: .
v_call: TRBV30
d_call: .
j_call: TRBJ2-1
cdr3_length: 11

cdr3_nt: TGTGCCAGCAGAACGACAGGGAGCTCCTACGAGCAGTACTTC
cdr3_aa: CASRTTGSSYEQYF
clone_size: .
v_call: TRBV21-1
d_call: .
j_call: TRBJ2-7
cdr3_length: 14

cdr3_nt: TGTGCCAGCAGCGTAGCTTTGATGAACTATTACAATGAGCAGTTCTTC
cdr3_aa: CASSVALMNYYNEQFF
clone_size: .
v_call: TRBV9
d_call: .
j_call: TRBJ2-1
cdr3_length: 16

cdr3_nt: TGTGCCTGGAGTTCCCGGACTAGCGGGATCAGCCCCTACGAGCAGTACTTC
cdr3_aa: CAWSSRTSGISPYEQYF
clone_size: .
v_call: TRBV30
d_call: TRBD2
j_call: TRBJ2-7
cdr3_length: 17

cdr3_nt: TGTGCCATCAGTCCAGACAGGGAAGTTTACGAGCAGTACTTC
cdr3_aa: CAISPDREVYEQYF
clone_size: .
v_call: TRBV10-3
d_call: TRBD1
j_call: TRBJ2-7
cdr3_length: 14

cdr3_nt: TGTGCCAGCACCTCGGACTTTCACTACGAGCAGTACTTC
cdr3_aa: CASTSDFHYEQYF
clone_size: .
v_call: TRBV11-2
d_call: .
j_call: TRBJ2-7
cdr3_length: 13

cdr3_nt: TGTGCCAGCAGTCCGACTCCCAGCTCCTACAATGAGCAGTTCTTC
cdr3_aa: CASSPTPSSYNEQFF
clone_size: .
v_call: TRBV6-6
d_call: .
j_call: TRBJ2-1
cdr3_length: 15

cdr3_nt: TGTGCCAGCAGCCGTCCCGGGACAGAAAAGAATGGCTACACCTTC
cdr3_aa: CASSRPGTEKNGYTF
clone_size: .
v_call: TRBV5-5
d_call: TRBD1
j_call: TRBJ1-2
cdr3_length: 15

cdr3_nt: TGTGCCAGCAGTTGGGGACAGGGGATTGATGGCTACACCTTC
cdr3_aa: CASSWGQGIDGYTF
clone_size: .
v_call: TRBV28
d_call: TRBD1
j_call: TRBJ1-2
cdr3_length: 14

cdr3_nt: TGTGCCAGCAGTTTATCGGACACCACAGATACGCAGTATTTT
cdr3_aa: CASSLSDTTDTQYF
clone_size: .
v_call: TRBV27
d_call: .
j_call: TRBJ2-3
cdr3_length: 14

cdr3_nt: TGTGCCAGCAGTGAAAGGACAGGGACCTACGAGCAGTACTTC
cdr3_aa: CASSERTGTYEQYF
clone_size: .
v_call: TRBV6-1
d_call: TRBD1
j_call: TRBJ2-7
cdr3_length: 14

cdr3_nt: TGCGCCAGCAGCAACCTCCGGGACAGGGGACTTCGGAACTATGGCTACACCTTC
cdr3_aa: CASSNLRDRGLRNYGYTF
clone_size: .
v_call: TRBV5-1
d_call: TRBD1
j_call: TRBJ1-2
cdr3_length: 18

cdr3_nt: TGTGCCAGTAGTATTGGTCGGGGCACCGGGGAGCTGTTTTTT
cdr3_aa: CASSIGRGTGELFF
clone_size: .
v_call: TRBV19
d_call: .
j_call: TRBJ2-2
cdr3_length: 14

cdr3_nt: TGTGCCTGGAGAACACCTAGCGGGGCCGAGCAGTTCTTC
cdr3_aa: CAWRTPSGAEQFF
clone_size: .
v_call: TRBV30
d_call: TRBD2
j_call: TRBJ2-1
cdr3_length: 13

cdr3_nt: TGTGCCAGCTCCCGACAGGGGGCGGATAGCGAGCAGTACTTC
cdr3_aa: CASSRQGADSEQYF
clone_size: .
v_call: TRBV27
d_call: TRBD1
j_call: TRBJ2-7
cdr3_length: 14

cdr3_nt: TGTGCCAGCACCTTTAATGAGGGAGATAGTACCTACAATGAGCAGTTCTTC
cdr3_aa: CASTFNEGDSTYNEQFF
clone_size: .
v_call: TRBV7-6
d_call: .
j_call: TRBJ2-1
cdr3_length: 17

cdr3_nt: TGTGCCAGCAGTGAATGGGCACCCGCCTACACAGATACGCAGTATTTT
cdr3_aa: CASSEWAPAYTDTQYF
clone_size: .
v_call: TRBV25-1
d_call: .
j_call: TRBJ2-3
cdr3_length: 16

cdr3_nt: TGTGCCAGCAGCCGCGGGGAGCTGTTTTTT
cdr3_aa: CASSRGELFF
clone_size: .
v_call: TRBV2
d_call: .
j_call: TRBJ2-2
cdr3_length: 10